The next 9 T cell receptor beta chains were all read from a single sample in a study of blood T cell repertoires in COVID-19. Libraries were prepared by immunoSEQ multiplex PCR; TCRdb keeps only in-frame clonotypes and omits some of them. Of roughly 200,000 clones listed, about 82% are singletons. The sequenced material came from PBMCs or T cells enriched from blood (not recorded which). Every receptor here comes from a man aged 40-50 years with acute COVID-19.

The CDR3 region is CASRDRRDGYTF. The CDR3 region has the DNA TGTGCAAGTCGGGACAGGCGGGATGGCTACACCTTC. The gene calls are TRBV12-2 and TRBJ1-2; the D call of TRBD1 is as the table states it, not checked on the DNA. TRBV12-2 is an annotated pseudogene. This CDR3 is built from 12 residues.

Worth noting for this clone: Compared with germline, one end of the junction differs, possibly owing to a read error. This chain connects TRBV7-9 to TRBJ1-5; D possibly corresponds to TRBD1 (5 bases). The CDR3 extends over 14 amino acids. Germline V gene data show CDR1 as SEHNR and CDR2 as FQNEAQ (reference sequence). CDR3 bases: TGTGCCAGCAGTTTAGGACACCTCAATCAGCCCCAGCATTTT. Translating it yields CASSLGHLNQPQHF.

The rearrangement joins TRBV9 to TRBJ2-2; 8 bases map to TRBD2. CDR3 length: 16 amino acids. The germline V gene has CDR1 SGDLS and CDR2 YYNGEE. The junction had 12 bases not matched to a gene; V was cut back by 5 bases and J by 6 bases. The CDR3 loop reads CASSAIAGGIAGELFF. Written as DNA, the CDR3 is TGTGCCAGCAGTGCCATTGCGGGGGGAATCGCCGGGGAGCTGTTTTTT.

Only a few counts were recorded for this clone. The J gene is TRBJ1-1, the V gene TRBV5-6; D perhaps matches TRBD1 (5 bases). Between the trimmed V and J ends, which lost 4 bases and 7 bases, there was a span of 14 bases. Per the germline V gene, CDR1 is SGHDT and CDR2 is YYEEEE. The CDR3 is 13 residues long. In DNA form, the CDR3 reads TGTGCCAGCAGCATTCAGGGATGGGATGAAGCTTTCTTT. This encodes CASSIQGWDEAFF.

This sequence joins TRBV27 and TRBJ1-3; tentatively, D is TRBD1 (6 bases). V gave up 6 bases and J gave up 2 bases, with 11 bases separating them. Per the germline V gene, CDR1 is MNHEY and CDR2 is SMNVEV (reference sequence). The CDR3 spans 14 residues. The CDR3 loop is CASRESGAGNTIYF. CDR3 DNA: TGTGCCAGCAGGGAGTCAGGGGCTGGAAACACCATATATTTT.

The rearrangement uses TRBV6-4 and TRBJ2-3; D is possibly TRBD1 (7 bases). V shed 1 base and J shed 8 bases, with 16 bases lying between them. This CDR3 comprises 15 residues. Germline lookup yields CDR1 MRHNA and CDR2 SNTAGT. The CDR3: CASSDLGRGVGTQYF. As DNA, the CDR3 is TGTGCCAGCAGTGACTTGGGCAGGGGGGTGGGTACGCAGTATTTT.

The gene calls are TRBV9 and TRBJ2-1; 9 bases fit TRBD1. CDR3 length: 15 residues. Trimming at V came to 7 bases and at J to 9 bases, leaving 14 bases not matched to a gene. Germline V CDR1 and CDR2: SGDLS, YYNGEE. The CDR3: CASRDRVLAMVEQFF. CDR3 sequence (DNA): TGTGCCAGCCGGGACAGGGTTTTGGCTATGGTTGAGCAGTTCTTC.

The V and J genes are TRBV5-4 and TRBJ2-1; 12 bases line up with TRBD1. Germline loops: CDR1 SGHNT, CDR2 YYREEE (reference sequence). The CDR3 is 16 residues long. V shed 4 bases and J 4 bases; nucleotides not matched to a gene: 6. The CDR3 DNA reads as TGTGCCAGCAGCAGTGGGACAGGGGGCCAGTACAATGAGCAGTTCTTC. Protein: CASSSGTGGQYNEQFF.

The V call is TRBV5-1, the J call TRBJ2-3; 13 bases map to TRBD2. V shed 10 bases and J 4 bases; nucleotides not matched to a gene: 6. This CDR3 region has 14 residues. The germline CDR1 and CDR2 sequences are SGHRS and YFSETQ. The CDR3 nucleotides read TGCGCCTCCCGGACTAGCGGGAGTCCAGATACGCAGTATTTT. Translated, it gives CASRTSGSPDTQYF.